This T cell receptor (beta chain) was recovered during a study of regulatory T cells in long-lasting Graves disease (dated by TCRdb to about 2021). About the full investigation: Newly diagnosed Graves' disease patients had taken antithyroid drugs for less than 3 months. Patients with persistent Graves' disease were compared with patients with newly diagnosed Graves' disease using TCR sequencing and RNA sequencing of peripheral blood. The study was registered as a clinical trial and conducted in China. A total of some 33 samples were covered by TCR sequencing, comprising 13 persistent and around 20 newly diagnosed Graves' disease patients. On the study overall, not on this receptor specifically: Only peripheral blood was studied, because thyroid tissue, the primary lesion, was inaccessible. Persistent patients shared more public clonotypes among themselves (around 2,500) than newly diagnosed patients did (over 900). Sequencing and analysis were limited to the TCR beta chain. The authors noted that the small sample size was a limitation that may lower accuracy. Preferential use of TRBV28, TRBJ1-2 and TRBJ2-5 was observed in persistent disease, whereas TRBV20-1 and TRBJ2-1 were favored in newly diagnosed disease. Persistent Graves' disease patients showed lower TCR Shannon entropy and fewer highly expanded clones than newly diagnosed patients, suggesting clonal expansion.

This clonotype was seen ten or more times. No antigen is known for it. There are no base qualities to consult, and no much larger clone falls within one base. In the paper's terms, the time point label means: newly diagnosed GD, antithyroid drugs for less than 3 months. For both TCR sequencing and RNA sequencing, RNA was extracted from PBMCs using TRIzol. The diagnosis of Graves' disease was made according to American Thyroid Association guidelines. Recruitment of patients was carried out at an endocrinology department in Xi'an, China. Each patient gave 7 to 9.5 milliliters of peripheral blood, collected in an EDTA anticoagulant tube. Ficoll Paque Plus density gradient separation was used to isolate PBMCs, and no additional T cell sorting was done. An Agilent 2100 Bioanalyzer and agarose gel were used to check RNA quality, and a NanoDrop 2000 was used to measure RNA concentration. Receptor amplification or capture employed multiplex PCR. TCRdb names Illumina HiSeq 4000 as the instrument used. iRepertoire HTBI primers and Arm-PCR amplification of CDR3 regions were used to construct TCR beta libraries. PCR products were gel purified before sequencing. The source study handled its data this way. Across samples, roughly 60 TRBV and 14 TRBJ segments were identified and used for gene usage analysis of CDR3 amino acid clonotypes. COPE and FqMerger were used to merge the filtered high-quality paired reads into contigs. Contigs were aligned with BLAST to IMGT TRBV, TRBD and TRBJ reference genes, and CDR3 was defined per IMGT. Clonotypes above 0.1% frequency were classified as highly expanded clones. Shannon entropy was used to measure repertoire diversity, and the Gini coefficient was used to measure V-J evenness. Public clonotypes were defined as clonotypes shared by more than one individual. The public reads were reprocessed in TCRdb via fastp at Q25 and MiXCR, keeping in-frame beta chains. Every distinct CDR3 protein forms one entry, paired with its most common genes and DNA. Clone size and V and J calls follow TCRdb, not the original study. The sample table records hundreds of thousands of distinct CDR3 sequences; approximately 15% of these occur just once. The ten largest clonotypes hold 18% of the sample.

CDR1 and CDR2 are read off the germline V gene as SNHLY and FYNNEI. Measured from the cysteine to the phenylalanine, the CDR3 is 14 residues long. CDR3 DNA only is kept here, 42 bases in frame from base 1. After removal of 6 bases from V and 2 bases from J, the junction retains 4 bases not matched to a gene. Separately, the same data were catalogued under a study of T cells in Graves' hyperthyroidism and ophthalmopathy. According to the second study: Stable Graves' hyperthyroidism was defined as no progression to ophthalmopathy during 18 months of follow-up. The hyperthyroidism patients were between 18 and 65 years old and newly diagnosed, with a disease duration of less than 2 months. Any patient with an uncontrolled infection, another autoimmune disease, pregnancy or lactation was excluded. Clinical symptoms, serum thyroxine and TRAb, thyroid ultrasound, and orbital computed tomography formed the basis for the diagnoses. For the first round of RT-PCR on the TCR CDR3, the HTBI primer set was used together with the Qiagen OneStep RT-PCR kit. Most expanded thyroid clonotypes (frequency above 0.001) were also found in blood, which suggests that blood repertoires may mirror thyroid immune responses. In cross-validation, a model built on a 13 V-J signature told ophthalmopathy apart from stable hyperthyroidism with approximately 90% sensitivity and about 81% specificity, and in testing the same model reached 80%/75%. During validation, the model predicted progression to ophthalmopathy a median of approximately 7 months ahead of onset, with almost 71% sensitivity and 72.22% specificity. TCR V-J signatures able to tell the groups apart were searched for in a discovery cohort of approximately 95 patients, of whom over 40 had Graves' ophthalmopathy and about 55 had stable Graves' hyperthyroidism. Whether ophthalmopathy could be predicted prospectively was tested in an independent validation cohort made up of about 18 hyperthyroidism patients plus 17 patients who later progressed to ophthalmopathy. The roughly 90 discovery patients were divided at random into training and test sets in a 7:3 ratio. In addition, the study compared T-cell repertoires in thyroid tissue and in blood from five or six Graves' hyperthyroidism patients. After blood sampling, hyperthyroidism patients were treated with methimazole at a starting dose of 30 mg daily, and ophthalmopathy patients were treated with high-dose intravenous methylprednisolone. The libraries were constructed in a second round of multiplex PCR and then size-selected and purified. Sequencing of the libraries was done on an Illumina HiSeq2000 using paired-end 100 bp reads. Raw data were processed with SOAPnuke, discarding reads with adapters, uncalled bases, mean Phred below 15, or no exact constant-primer or identifier match. High-quality paired reads were merged using COPE v1.2.5, and each unique nucleotide sequence was defined as a clonotype. MiTCR v1.1 was used to align clonotypes to the IMGT TRBV, TRBD and TRBJ reference segments. Only V-J combinations with frequency above 0.0001, covering about 99% of repertoires, were analysed. A TCS score was defined as the ratio of F50 (clonal expansion) to E x V (chaos), with BLOSUM62-based TCRdist applied between CDR3 peptides within each V-J. Welch's t-statistics and random forest reduced roughly 530 V-J features to 13, which were used in a naive Bayes classifier (R e1071). No statistical method was used to fix the sample size in advance, and group allocation was not hidden from the investigators. According to the paper, TCR Vbeta CDR3 sequencing was carried out on about 140 peripheral blood samples, which came from around 43 ophthalmopathy, around 75 hyperthyroidism and some 17 progressor patients.

This specimen consisted of peripheral blood mononuclear cells (PBMCs), obtained at new diagnosis, from a patient treated with antithyroid drugs. This TCR was sampled from a young woman with Graves disease. Donor details come from another sample of the same person, matched by shared clones. This sequence uses TRBV2 and TRBJ2-7, with 10 bases matching TRBD2. The nucleotide sequence is given as TGTGCCAGCAGACAGCGGGAGGGCCCCTACGAGCAGTACTTC. Its translation reads: CASRQREGPYEQYF.